Presented here are 27 T cell receptor beta chains from one specimen sequenced in a study of blood T cell repertoires in COVID-19. TCRdb's copy holds only in-frame clones and misses some; the assay was immunoSEQ multiplex PCR. The sample records about 69,000 clones, 90% being singletons. Input material: peripheral blood. The receptors shown here come from a woman between 18 and 30 years old with acute or convalescent COVID-19.

The chain carries TRBV7-6 and TRBJ2-3, with 7 positions matching TRBD1. The CDR3 runs to 17 residues. V was pared by 0 bases and J by 4 bases, with 10 bases of the junction left unmatched. In germline, CDR1 is SGHVS, CDR2 FNYEAQ. DNA of the CDR3: TGTGCCAGCAGCTTAGCACCTACAGGGGACAAGGCAGATACGCAGTATTTT. Its protein product is CASSLAPTGDKADTQYF.

This rearrangement joins TRBV25-1 to TRBJ2-3; 7 bases map to TRBD2. Germline CDR1 MGHDK, CDR2 SYGVNS. The CDR3 has 14 amino acids. V lost 1 base, J lost 9 bases, and 7 bases stayed unmatched. The CDR3 DNA is TGTGCCAGCAGTGAATCGGGGGGAGGAAGGACGCAGTATTTT. This translates into CASSESGGGRTQYF.

The V call is TRBV9, the J call TRBJ1-5, with D hard to call. V lost 4 bases and J lost 9, with 17 bases in between. Germline values: CDR1 SGDLS, CDR2 YYNGEE. The CDR3 loop spans 14 amino acids. The CDR3 nucleotides are TGTGCCAGCAGCCCCGGTTTAGATCCCTTGCCCCAGCATTTT. Protein sequence: CASSPGLDPLPQHF.

In regard to this clone: The junction shows a germline mismatch at one end, possibly a read error. V and J are TRBV6-1 and TRBJ1-1; D is possibly TRBD1 (5 bases). CDR3 size: 12 residues. Germline CDR1 is MNHNS and CDR2 is SASEGT. This chain's CDR3 is CASSEWGTQAFF. The DNA for the CDR3 is TGTGCCAGCAGTGAATGGGGCACTCAAGCTTTCTTT.

The chain is built from TRBV5-1 and TRBJ2-1, with D possibly being TRBD1 (6 bases). Germline-derived CDR1 and CDR2 are SGHRS and YFSETQ. V lost 3 bases, J lost 8 bases, and 21 bases lay in between. This CDR3 region has 16 residues. The CDR3 DNA is TGCGCCAGCAGCTCAACCGGGACACCTTCTCTGCATGAGCAGTTCTTC. Translating gives CASSSTGTPSLHEQFF.

Concerning this clone itself: Other DNA sequences in the same sample also yield this CDR3. The chain carries TRBV5-1 and TRBJ1-1; D is ambiguous. Trimming pared 0 bases from V and 1 base from J, leaving 4 bases between. This CDR3 has 13 amino acids. The germline CDR1 and CDR2 sequences are SGHRS and YFSETQ. CDR3 sequence reads: CASSLAGNTEAFF. The DNA for the CDR3 is TGCGCCAGCAGCTTGGCAGGGAACACTGAAGCTTTCTTT.

The chain carries TRBV18 and TRBJ1-3; D is ambiguous. V was trimmed by 2 bases and J by 0 bases, leaving 8 bases between them. The CDR3 has 15 amino acids. CDR1 KGHSH and CDR2 LQKENI come from the germline V gene. This CDR3 is CASSPSGSSGNTIYF. The DNA for the CDR3 is TGTGCCAGCTCACCATCGGGGAGCTCTGGAAACACCATATATTTT.

The CDR3 nucleotides are TGTGCCAGCAGGGGGGGGTCCAATGAGCAGTTCTTC. It codes for CASRGGSNEQFF. The chain combines TRBV2 with TRBJ2-1, with 7 bases aligning to TRBD2. The CDR3 contains 12 residues. Germline lookup yields CDR1 SNHLY and CDR2 FYNNEI. V was clipped by 6 bases and J by 6 bases; unmatched bases: 2.

The chain joins TRBV7-6 to TRBJ2-1, with 8 bases identical to TRBD2. The germline gives CDR1 SGHVS, CDR2 FNYEAQ. Germline trimming cut 4 bases from V and 2 bases from J; bases unmatched to any gene: 7. There are 16 residues in the CDR3. CDR3 DNA: TGTGCCAGCAGCTCTTTAGCGGGACGCACCTACAATGAGCAGTTCTTC. It yields the protein CASSSLAGRTYNEQFF.

The V and J genes are TRBV20-1 and TRBJ1-2, with TRBD1 identical over 7 bases. Germline-derived CDR1 and CDR2 are DFQATT and SNEGSKA (reference sequence). This CDR3 has 11 residues. This CDR3 reads CRGGGGHGYTF. CDR3 nucleotides: TGCAGGGGCGGAGGGGGCCATGGCTACACCTTC.

The gene calls are TRBV29-1 and TRBJ2-4; TRBD2 agrees at 9 bases. CDR3 length: 15 residues. V gave up 3 bases and J gave up 8 bases; unmatched junction bases: 11. In germline, CDR1 is SQVTM, CDR2 ANQGSEA. The CDR3 sequence is CSVEVGASGTHIQYF. CDR3 nucleotides: TGCAGCGTTGAGGTCGGGGCTAGCGGGACCCACATTCAGTACTTC.

The chain uses TRBV19 and TRBJ2-7, with TRBD1 matching over 7 bases. The CDR3 covers 17 residues. Germline lookup yields CDR1 LNHDA and CDR2 SQIVND (reference sequence). The junction had 13 bases not matched to a gene; V was cut back by 3 bases and J by 2 bases. CDR3 sequence reads: CASSIASIPDRTYEQYF. The CDR3 DNA reads TGTGCCAGTAGTATCGCTAGTATCCCGGACAGGACCTACGAGCAGTACTTC.

This chain links TRBV27 with TRBJ2-5; D unclear. V lost 8 bases and J 5 bases, leaving 15 bases between the germline ends. The CDR3 loop spans 13 amino acids. In germline, CDR1 is MNHEY, CDR2 SMNVEV (reference sequence). The CDR3 nucleotides are TGTGCCAGCGCCGGGTTGTTGCAGGAGACCCAGTACTTC. Its protein is CASAGLLQETQYF.

The CDR3 spells CASSADRGPSRETQYF. The CDR3 coding sequence is TGTGCCAGCAGTGCTGACAGGGGGCCTAGCCGGGAGACCCAGTACTTC. The V gene is TRBV28, the J gene TRBJ2-5; TRBD1 matches at 10 bases. Trimming cost V 5 bases and J 5 bases; bases outside gene matches: 11. The germline gives CDR1 MDHEN, CDR2 SYDVKM. CDR3 length equals 16 residues.

The chain uses TRBV15 and TRBJ1-2; 9 positions agree with TRBD1. Germline trimming cut 3 bases from V and 2 bases from J; bases unmatched to any gene: 13. Germline CDR1 is LNHNV and CDR2 is YYDKDF (reference sequence). This CDR3 is built from 18 residues. The CDR3 spells CATSRTVAGTGQNYGYTF. The CDR3 DNA is TGTGCCACCAGCAGGACAGTCGCCGGGACAGGGCAAAACTATGGCTACACCTTC.

The V and J genes are TRBV12-3 or TRBV12-4 and TRBJ2-2; D unclear. V lost 5 bases, J lost 5 bases, and 6 bases lay in between. CDR3 length: 12 amino acids. The CDR3 region has the DNA TGTGCCAGCAGTCAGCGAACCGGGGAGCTGTTTTTT. Its translation is CASSQRTGELFF.

V usage is TRBV5-1 and J usage is TRBJ1-1, with TRBD1 matching over 9 bases. J gave up 4 bases and V 0 bases, and 1 base lay outside the gene matches. CDR3 size: 14 residues. Per the germline V gene, CDR1 is SGHRS and CDR2 is YFSETQ. CDR3 protein: CASSLDRGRTEAFF. In DNA form, the CDR3 reads TGCGCCAGCAGCTTGGACAGGGGGCGCACTGAAGCTTTCTTT.

The V gene is TRBV30, the J gene TRBJ2-2; 7 positions agree with TRBD1. The CDR3 runs 14 residues. The V segment lost 0 bases and the J segment 6 bases; nucleotides outside the gene matches: 4. The V gene's germline CDR1 is GTSNPN and CDR2 SVGIG (reference sequence). The CDR3 loop is CAWSVLRGPGELFF. CDR3 DNA: TGTGCCTGGAGTGTCTTGAGGGGGCCCGGGGAGCTGTTTTTT.

This chain uses TRBV11-2 with TRBJ1-3; TRBD1 is a possible D gene (6 bases). Between the trimmed V and J ends, which lost 4 bases and 1 base, there was a span of 20 bases. This CDR3 contains 18 residues. Per germline, CDR1 SGHAT and CDR2 FQNNGV. In DNA, the CDR3 is TGTGCCAGCAGCTCGCACCTTCAGGGGAAGCTGTCTGGAAACACCATATATTTT. Protein sequence: CASSSHLQGKLSGNTIYF.

J is TRBJ1-4 and V is TRBV5-1; the match to TRBD1 covers 9 bases. CDR1 and CDR2 (germline): SGHRS, YFSETQ. With 0 bases clipped from V and 3 bases from J, the junction kept 6 bases outside the gene matches. The CDR3 is made up of 17 amino acids. As DNA, the CDR3 is TGCGCCAGCAGCTTGGCCTCGACAGGGGGACCTAATGAAAAACTGTTTTTT. It encodes CASSLASTGGPNEKLFF.

V and J are TRBV2 and TRBJ2-7, with D possibly TRBD1 on 5 matching bases. There are 16 residues in the CDR3. Per the germline V gene, CDR1 is SNHLY and CDR2 is FYNNEI. V lost 1 base, J lost 2 bases, and 15 bases lay in between. The CDR3 bases are TGTGCCAGCAGTGAAGATGGCAGGGTGCGAACCTACGAGCAGTACTTC. Translating gives CASSEDGRVRTYEQYF.

The V and J genes are TRBV2 and TRBJ1-4, with D perhaps matching TRBD1 (5 bases). V was pared by 5 bases and J by 0 bases, with 13 bases between. CDR3 length: 16 residues. The germline V gene encodes CDR1 SNHLY and CDR2 FYNNEI. Here the CDR3 DNA reads TGTGCCAGCAGTTCCCTAGGAGGGGCAACTAATGAAAAACTGTTTTTT. This gives the protein CASSSLGGATNEKLFF.

V and J are TRBV4-2 and TRBJ1-4; 9 nucleotides align to TRBD1. Germline V gene sequence: CDR1 LGHNA, CDR2 YNFKEQ. The CDR3 totals 15 residues. The trim removed 4 bases at V and 8 bases at J, leaving 8 bases unmatched. As DNA, the CDR3 is TGTGCCAGCAGCCCTACGCGGACAGGGGTAGAAAAACTGTTTTTT. The encoded protein is CASSPTRTGVEKLFF.

The chain carries TRBV7-2 and TRBJ2-3; D gene ambiguous. The V end was cut by 3 bases, the J end by 1 base, with 20 bases between. CDR1 is SGHTA and CDR2 is FQGNSA in the germline V gene. This CDR3 is 18 amino acids long. The CDR3, as DNA: TGTGCCAGCAGCTTTGTCACGAGGTACATGACGGGCACAGATACGCAGTATTTT. This codes for CASSFVTRYMTGTDTQYF.

The count of this clone is one. V is TRBV3-1 (or the pseudogene TRBV3-2) and J is TRBJ1-1; 10 nucleotides agree with TRBD1. Trimming took 5 bases from V and 4 from J; bases not matched to a gene: 4. The germline CDR1 and CDR2 sequences are LGHDT and YNNKEL (reference sequence). The CDR3 totals 14 residues. The CDR3 here is CASSGRDRGTEAFF. In DNA, the CDR3 is TGTGCCAGCAGCGGCCGGGACAGGGGCACTGAAGCTTTCTTT.

The table lists this clone with a few counts. The chain has TRBV12-3 or TRBV12-4 and TRBJ1-5, with unresolved D. V was clipped by 2 bases and J by 7 bases, with 9 bases between them. The CDR3 runs 13 residues. This CDR3 is CASSLTGYQPQHF. CDR3 nucleotide sequence: TGTGCCAGCAGTTTAACGGGGTACCAGCCCCAGCATTTT.

Written as DNA, the CDR3 is TGCGCCAGCAGCTTGGACGGGACTAGCGGGAACTCCTACAATGAGCAGTTCTTC. It encodes CASSLDGTSGNSYNEQFF. The gene calls are TRBV5-1 and TRBJ2-1, with 13 bases lining up with TRBD2. Germline CDR1 reads SGHRS; CDR2 reads YFSETQ. This CDR3 spans 18 amino acids. After removal of 0 bases from V and 0 bases from J, the junction contained 3 bases not matched to a gene.